The next 26 T cell receptor beta chains were all read from a single sample in a study of blood T cell repertoires in COVID-19. Assay: immunoSEQ multiplex PCR; the TCRdb copy retains only in-frame clones and omits some. Of about 180,000 clones detected, about 87% appear once; the ten largest clones hold 0.55% to 0.6%. What was sequenced was peripheral blood. The receptors were gathered from a man in his 60s with COVID-19, enrolled during active disease.

The gene calls are TRBV29-1 and TRBJ1-1, with a tentative D call TRBD1 (5 bases). V gave up 0 bases and J gave up 4 bases, with 18 bases separating them. The CDR3 sequence is 16 residues long. Germline V gene data show CDR1 as SQVTM and CDR2 as ANQGSEA. The CDR3 region has the DNA TGCAGCGTTGAAGATCTTAGTCGGGGGGAGGGCACTGAAGCTTTCTTT. This gives the protein CSVEDLSRGEGTEAFF.

The chain recombines TRBV7-9 with TRBJ1-6; the D gene is possibly TRBD1 (6 bases). The CDR3 extends over 16 amino acids. Germline lookup yields CDR1 SEHNR and CDR2 FQNEAQ (reference sequence). Deletions cut 11 bases from V and 6 bases from J, with 23 bases between. The CDR3 bases are TGTGCCGCCCGGGGGGGGCCGACGGGCACTAATTCACCCCTCCACTTT. Its translation: CAARGGPTGTNSPLHF.

The sample holds a few counts of this clone. CDR3 region: CAISGGLASDTQYF. DNA for the CDR3: TGTGCCATCAGTGGGGGACTAGCATCAGATACGCAGTATTTT. The chain joins TRBV10-3 to TRBJ2-3; 9 bases map to TRBD2. Germline V gene lookup returns CDR1 ENHRY and CDR2 SYGVKD. Trimming at V came to 4 bases and at J to 4 bases, leaving 3 bases not matched to a gene. The CDR3 spans 14 residues.

V gene TRBV19 combines with J gene TRBJ1-1, with TRBD1 identical over 12 bases. The germline CDR1 and CDR2 sequences are LNHDA and SQIVND (reference sequence). V shed 4 bases and J 5 bases; nucleotides not matched to a gene: 8. The CDR3 spans 16 residues. The CDR3 nucleotides are TGTGCCAGTAGTAGGGGGGACAGGGGGCGGTTTACTGAAGCTTTCTTT. This encodes CASSRGDRGRFTEAFF.

This clone was detected a few times. CDR3 nucleotides: TGTGCCAGCTCACCAGATAGCGGGGGTCCCTACGAGCAGTACTTC. Translated: CASSPDSGGPYEQYF. V gene TRBV18 combines with J gene TRBJ2-7, with 9 bases matching TRBD2. The CDR3 has 15 amino acids. V gave up 2 bases and J gave up 2 bases; unmatched junction bases: 4. Per the germline V gene, CDR1 is KGHSH and CDR2 is LQKENI.

The chain links TRBV10-1 to TRBJ2-6; tentatively, D is TRBD1 (6 bases). Looked up from germline, CDR1 is WNHNN and CDR2 is SYGVQD (reference sequence). V was clipped by 11 bases and J by 0 bases, with 14 bases between them. The CDR3 contains 15 residues. In nucleotides, the CDR3 is TGCGCCGACCGGACAGATAGCTCTGGGGCCAACGTCCTGACTTTC. As protein: CADRTDSSGANVLTF.

This clone was seen once. The chain uses TRBV6-4 and TRBJ2-2, with D possibly TRBD2 on 5 matching bases. V was pared by 4 bases and J by 6 bases, with 9 bases between. This CDR3 comprises 13 residues. Germline CDR1 and CDR2: MRHNA and SNTAGT. DNA for the CDR3: TGTGCCAGCAGTGGGGAGATTTCCGGGGAGCTGTTTTTT. It encodes CASSGEISGELFF.

The chain uses TRBV6-6 and TRBJ2-7; unclear D gene. The germline CDR1 and CDR2 sequences are MNHNY and SVGAGI (reference sequence). The length of the CDR3 is 15 residues. The V end lost 5 bases, the J end lost 3 bases, and 17 bases lay between the germline ends. The CDR3 sequence is CASSDNTAGIYEQYF. In DNA, the CDR3 is TGTGCCAGCAGTGACAACACGGCAGGCATCTACGAGCAGTACTTC.

A single count supports this clone. CDR3 protein: CASSPLGGGAPDTQYF. The CDR3 DNA is TGCGCCAGCAGCCCCCTTGGCGGGGGGGCCCCAGATACGCAGTATTTT. The rearrangement uses TRBV5-1 and TRBJ2-3, with 9 bases that match TRBD2. The trim removed 4 bases at V and 4 bases at J, leaving 10 bases unmatched. Germline V gene data show CDR1 as SGHRS and CDR2 as YFSETQ. The CDR3 sequence is 16 residues long.

The V call is TRBV9, the J call TRBJ1-2; 9 bases fit TRBD1. Germline loops: CDR1 SGDLS, CDR2 YYNGEE. Trimming removed 6 bases from V and 5 bases from J; junction bases left unmatched: 8. The CDR3 consists of 14 residues. The CDR3 sequence: CASTATGGWYGYTF. CDR3 in DNA: TGTGCCAGCACCGCCACAGGGGGCTGGTATGGCTACACCTTC.

The genes are TRBV7-2 and TRBJ1-5; 11 bases map to TRBD1. Looked up from germline, CDR1 is SGHTA and CDR2 is FQGNSA. This CDR3 spans 16 amino acids. Germline trimming cut 3 bases from V and 7 bases from J; bases unmatched to any gene: 8. CDR3 sequence (DNA): TGTGCCAGCAGCTTGTTGGGGACAGGGGGTTACCAGCCCCAGCATTTT. The encoded protein is CASSLLGTGGYQPQHF.

This rearrangement joins TRBV7-9 to TRBJ1-1; no firm D call. The CDR3 loop spans 12 amino acids. Looked up from germline, CDR1 is SEHNR and CDR2 is FQNEAQ (reference sequence). The V end lost 3 bases, the J end lost 2 bases, and 4 bases lay between the germline ends. The chain's CDR3 is CASSFGNTEAFF. The DNA of the CDR3 is TGTGCCAGCAGCTTCGGTAACACTGAAGCTTTCTTT.

The chain uses TRBV7-9 and TRBJ2-7; 9 nucleotides line up with TRBD1. Germline V lookup: CDR1 SEHNR, CDR2 FQNEAQ (reference sequence). The CDR3 contains 14 residues. Unmatched junction bases numbered 8, after V lost 6 bases and J lost 5 bases. CDR3 in amino acids: CASSSGTGRNEQYF. The CDR3 bases are TGTGCCAGCAGTTCCGGGACAGGGCGCAACGAGCAGTACTTC.

The chain uses TRBV29-1 and TRBJ2-5; D is uncertain. The CDR3 has 9 amino acids. The germline gives CDR1 SQVTM, CDR2 ANQGSEA. CDR3 region: CVVPETQYF. The CDR3 nucleotides are TGCGTCGTTCCGGAGACCCAGTACTTC.

This rearrangement joins TRBV7-9 to TRBJ1-1; TRBD1 is a possible D gene (6 bases). Germline assignment: CDR1 SEHNR and CDR2 FQNEAQ (reference sequence). V was trimmed by 8 bases and J by 4 bases, leaving 14 bases between them. The CDR3 length is 13 residues. In DNA, the CDR3 is TGTGCCAGCTACAGGGCGAGGTTCACTGAAGCTTTCTTT. Amino acids: CASYRARFTEAFF.

Only a few counts were recorded for this clone. This sequence joins TRBV6-2 or TRBV6-3 and TRBJ1-2, with 7 bases aligning to TRBD1. The CDR3 is 15 residues long. The junction had 7 bases not matched to a gene; V was cut back by 6 bases and J by 0 bases. Germline lookup yields CDR1 MNHEY and CDR2 SVGEGT. The CDR3 DNA reads as TGTGCCAGCAGCACTGACAGGGTTTCTAACTATGGCTACACCTTC. Translating it yields CASSTDRVSNYGYTF.

This clone came up a few times. The rearrangement uses TRBV3-1 (or the pseudogene TRBV3-2) and TRBJ1-2; D remains unclear. There are 15 residues in the CDR3. V was pared by 0 bases and J by 0 bases, with 8 bases between. Germline CDR1 is LGHDT and CDR2 is YNNKEL (reference sequence). The CDR3 here is CASSQDGIANYGYTF. As DNA, the CDR3 is TGTGCCAGCAGCCAAGACGGGATAGCTAACTATGGCTACACCTTC.

This chain uses TRBV5-4 with TRBJ2-1; TRBD2 matches at 8 bases. After removal of 4 bases from V and 4 bases from J, the junction contained 7 bases not matched to a gene. The CDR3 runs 15 residues. Germline V CDR1 and CDR2: SGHNT, YYREEE (reference sequence). CDR3 residues: CASSDRLAYYNEQFF. The CDR3 DNA is TGTGCCAGCAGCGACAGACTAGCGTATTACAATGAGCAGTTCTTC. The entire variable domain, with the rest obtained from reference TRBV5-4 and TRBJ2-1, is as follows: ETGVTQSPTHLIKTRGQQVTLRCSSQSGHNTVSWYQQALGQGPQFIFQYYREEENGRGNFPPRFSGLQFPNYSSELNVNALELDDSALYLCASSDRLAYYNEQFFGPGTRLTVL.

V gene TRBV6-5 combines with J gene TRBJ1-1; 11 nucleotides agree with TRBD1. There are 14 residues in the CDR3. After removal of 6 bases from V and 5 bases from J, the junction contained 5 bases not matched to a gene. Germline CDR1 MNHEY, CDR2 SVGAGI. The CDR3 reads CASRGQGARTEAFF. CDR3 DNA sequence: TGTGCCAGCAGAGGACAGGGGGCGCGGACTGAAGCTTTCTTT.

J is TRBJ1-1 and V is TRBV5-6; D ambiguous. The CDR3 has 15 amino acids. V gave up 0 bases and J gave up 1 base, with 10 bases separating them. The germline V gene has CDR1 SGHDT and CDR2 YYEEEE. The CDR3 nucleotides read TGTGCCAGCAGCTTGGAACGTCCGAGGAACACTGAAGCTTTCTTT. Translating gives CASSLERPRNTEAFF.

V usage is TRBV27 and J usage is TRBJ1-4; tentative D call: TRBD1 (5 bases). Per germline, CDR1 MNHEY and CDR2 SMNVEV (reference sequence). The CDR3 consists of 15 residues. V lost 6 bases and J lost 8, with 19 bases in between. CDR3 sequence (DNA): TGTGCCAGCAGATCCCGACAGTCCCAGGGAGAAAAACTGTTTTTT. Residues: CASRSRQSQGEKLFF. Complete variable domain (other parts from reference TRBV27 and TRBJ1-4): EAQVTQNPRYLITVTGKKLTVTCSQNMNHEYMSWYRQDPGLGLRQIYYSMNVEVTDKGDVPEGYKVSRKEKRNFPLILESPSPNQTSLYFCASRSRQSQGEKLFFGSGTQLSVL.

V and J are TRBV2 and TRBJ2-5; TRBD2 matches 7 bases. J lost 4 bases, V lost 4 bases, and 0 bases had no gene match. The CDR3 contains 12 residues. In germline, CDR1 is SNHLY, CDR2 FYNNEI. In DNA form, the CDR3 reads TGTGCCAGCAGTGGCGGGGGAGAGACCCAGTACTTC. Amino acid sequence: CASSGGGETQYF. The complete variable domain, with remaining parts taken from reference TRBV2 and TRBJ2-5, reads EPEVTQTPSHQVTQMGQEVILRCVPISNHLYFYWYRQILGQKVEFLVSFYNNEISEKSEIFDDQFSVERPDGSNFTLKIRSTKLEDSAMYFCASSGGGETQYFGPGTRLLVL.

The rearrangement joins TRBV11-2 to TRBJ2-6, with D possibly TRBD1 on 9 matching bases. Germline V CDR1 and CDR2: SGHAT, FQNNGV. V was clipped by 0 bases and J by 4 bases, with 22 bases between them. This CDR3 is 20 amino acids long. CDR3 region: CASSLDSGTGSLTGANVLTF. The CDR3 bases are TGTGCCAGCAGCTTAGATAGCGGGACAGGGAGTTTAACCGGGGCCAACGTCCTGACTTTC.

The genes are TRBV7-8 and TRBJ1-2, with 8 bases identical to TRBD1. V was pared by 5 bases and J by 3 bases, with 8 bases of the junction left unmatched. The CDR3 loop spans 15 amino acids. Germline CDR1 and CDR2: SGHVS and FQNEAQ. CDR3 region: CASSSRQGTYYGYTF. The CDR3 nucleotides are TGTGCCAGCAGCAGCCGACAGGGGACTTACTATGGCTACACCTTC.

J is TRBJ2-7 and V is TRBV4-2, with 8 bases that match TRBD1. This CDR3 has 18 amino acids. Germline V CDR1 and CDR2: LGHNA, YNFKEQ. J lost 4 bases, V lost 4 bases, and 18 bases had no gene match. The CDR3 DNA reads as TGTGCCAGCAGCCCAACACCAGGACAGGGAATGGGCGGGTACGAGCAGTACTTC. It translates to CASSPTPGQGMGGYEQYF.

V gene TRBV6-5 combines with J gene TRBJ1-4, with 10 bases aligning to TRBD1. The CDR3 is 15 residues long. The germline V gene encodes CDR1 MNHEY and CDR2 SVGAGI. V shed 6 bases, J shed 3 bases, and the junction held 4 bases outside the gene matches. In DNA form, the CDR3 reads TGTGCCAGCAGGGTCGGACAGGGGGCTAATGAAAAACTGTTTTTT. This encodes CASRVGQGANEKLFF.